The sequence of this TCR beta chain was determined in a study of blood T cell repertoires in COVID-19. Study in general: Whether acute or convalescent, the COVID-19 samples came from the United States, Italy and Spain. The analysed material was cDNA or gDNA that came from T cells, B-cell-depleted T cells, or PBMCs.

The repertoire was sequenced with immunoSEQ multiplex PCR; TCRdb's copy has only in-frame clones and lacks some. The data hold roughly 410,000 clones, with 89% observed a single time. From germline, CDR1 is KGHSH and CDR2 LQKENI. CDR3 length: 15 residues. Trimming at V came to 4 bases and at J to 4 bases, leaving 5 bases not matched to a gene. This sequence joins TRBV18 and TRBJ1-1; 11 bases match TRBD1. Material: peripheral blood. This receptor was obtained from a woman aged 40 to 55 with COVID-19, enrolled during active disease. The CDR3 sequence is CASSLGTGGSTEAFF. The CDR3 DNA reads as TGTGCCAGCTCACTTGGGACAGGGGGTTCCACTGAAGCTTTCTTT.